Below, 17 T cell receptor beta chains from the same sample are listed, as sequenced in a study of blood T cell repertoires in COVID-19. The protocol was immunoSEQ multiplex PCR, while the TCRdb copy is restricted to in-frame clones and leaves out a portion. The repertoire holds 250,000 to 300,000 clones, with around 90% as singletons. Material for sequencing was peripheral blood. All receptors derive from a woman in her 50s who had recovered from COVID-19.

This chain uses TRBV19 with TRBJ1-2; TRBD1 might be the D (6 bases). The germline V and J ends were trimmed by 8 bases and 5 bases, with 12 bases remaining between them. The CDR3 has 12 amino acids. Germline CDR1 reads LNHDA; CDR2 reads SQIVND (reference sequence). CDR3 protein: CASEQGVYGYTF. CDR3 DNA sequence: TGTGCCAGTGAACAGGGTGTTTATGGCTACACCTTC.

The rearrangement joins TRBV9 to TRBJ2-1; 14 bases are shared with TRBD2. Germline CDR1 SGDLS, CDR2 YYNGEE. J was trimmed by 8 bases and V by 7 bases; bases with no gene match: 14. The CDR3 is made up of 17 amino acids. CDR3 in DNA: TGTGCCAGCGGGATTAGACTAGCGGGGGGGCCGAATCATGAGCAGTTCTTC. It translates to CASGIRLAGGPNHEQFF.

V is TRBV7-2 and J is TRBJ1-2; weak D call: TRBD1 (5 bases). Germline V gene lookup returns CDR1 SGHTA and CDR2 FQGNSA. This CDR3 has 15 amino acids. Trimming took off 1 base at V and 1 base at J, with 10 bases between the two ends. CDR3 DNA sequence: TGTGCCAGCAGCTTAGGGACATCCCGTAACTATGGCTACACCTTC. This sequence encodes CASSLGTSRNYGYTF.

The CDR3 loop reads CAAGQGGEGYTF. The CDR3 bases are TGTGCCGCGGGACAGGGCGGAGAGGGCTACACCTTC. The chain carries TRBV10-3 and TRBJ1-2, with 9 bases that match TRBD1. J gave up 8 bases and V 11 bases, and 9 bases lay outside the gene matches. Germline assignment: CDR1 ENHRY and CDR2 SYGVKD. The CDR3 loop spans 12 amino acids.

This chain links TRBV27 with TRBJ1-5, with 9 bases fitting TRBD1. The trim removed 0 bases at V and 3 bases at J, leaving 3 bases unmatched. From germline, CDR1 is MNHEY and CDR2 SMNVEV (reference sequence). The CDR3 covers 16 residues. DNA for the CDR3: TGTGCCAGCAGTTTATCGAGGGACAGGGTCAATCAGCCCCAGCATTTT. Its protein is CASSLSRDRVNQPQHF.

This rearrangement joins TRBV6-1 to TRBJ1-2; the D is unclear. The CDR3 totals 12 residues. Germline-derived CDR1 and CDR2 are MNHNS and SASEGT. V lost 3 bases and J 6 bases, leaving 8 bases between the germline ends. CDR3 DNA: TGTGCCAGCAGTGACCCGGGGAATGGCTACACCTTC. Translated, it gives CASSDPGNGYTF.

The chain links TRBV12-5 to TRBJ2-2; no definite D call. This CDR3 has 13 residues. CDR1 is LGHNT and CDR2 is FRNRAP in the germline V gene. V was shortened by 5 bases and J by 2 bases, with 6 bases between the two germline ends. The CDR3 nucleotides are TGTGCTAGTGGTACTTCTAACACCGGGGAGCTGTTTTTT. Amino acid sequence: CASGTSNTGELFF.

V and J are TRBV9 and TRBJ2-3, with 9 positions matching TRBD1. Germline CDR1 is SGDLS and CDR2 is YYNGEE. CDR3 size: 18 residues. J was trimmed by 6 bases and V by 0 bases; bases with no gene match: 14. This CDR3 reads CASSVAQGAEFDRDTQYF. The CDR3 DNA is TGTGCCAGCAGCGTAGCACAGGGGGCGGAATTTGATCGGGATACGCAGTATTTT.

Written as DNA, the CDR3 is TGCGCCAGCAGCCAGACAGAGAACACTGAAGCTTTCTTT. This codes for CASSQTENTEAFF. V gene TRBV4-3 combines with J gene TRBJ1-1; possibly TRBD1 for D (5 bases). Germline assignment: CDR1 LGHNA and CDR2 YSLEER. Trimming took 3 bases from V and 1 from J, leaving 6 bases between them. The length of the CDR3 is 13 residues.

The chain joins TRBV7-2 to TRBJ2-1, with unresolved D. From germline, CDR1 is SGHTA and CDR2 FQGNSA. V lost 4 bases to trimming and J lost 12 bases, with 19 bases between them. This CDR3 is 14 amino acids long. CDR3 loop: CASSYPAFLFGQFF. The CDR3 nucleotides are TGTGCCAGCAGCTACCCTGCGTTTCTCTTCGGGCAGTTCTTC.

V gene TRBV13 combines with J gene TRBJ1-1; no firm D call. Germline V gives CDR1 PRHDT, CDR2 FYEKMQ (reference sequence). The V gene lost 2 bases and the J gene lost 1 base, with 8 bases spanning the gap. This CDR3 spans 14 amino acids. CDR3 residues: CASSLSSRNTEAFF. The DNA of the CDR3 is TGTGCCAGCAGCTTAAGTTCGCGGAACACTGAAGCTTTCTTT. Drawing the rest from reference TRBV13 and TRBJ1-1, the complete variable domain is AAGVIQSPRHLIKEKRETATLKCYPIPRHDTVYWYQQGPGQDPQFLISFYEKMQSDKGSIPDRFSAQQFSDYHSELNMSSLELGDSALYFCASSLSSRNTEAFFGQGTRLTVV.

The rearrangement uses TRBV7-2 and TRBJ1-3; TRBD1 might be the D (5 bases). The length of the CDR3 is 16 residues. V was cut by 3 bases and J by 2 bases, with 14 bases left in between. CDR1 is SGHTA, CDR2 FQGNSA, per germline. CDR3 sequence (DNA): TGTGCCAGCAGCTTCTTGACAGCAATAGCTGGAAACACCATATATTTT. Translating gives CASSFLTAIAGNTIYF.

In its sample, this clone was seen once. V is TRBV5-1 and J is TRBJ1-1; perhaps TRBD1 as D (6 bases). V shed 4 bases and J shed 0 bases, with 10 bases lying between them. The germline V gene encodes CDR1 SGHRS and CDR2 YFSETQ. The CDR3 totals 14 residues. The CDR3 loop reads CASSQNRVNTEAFF. CDR3 sequence (DNA): TGCGCCAGCAGCCAAAACAGGGTGAACACTGAAGCTTTCTTT.

The CDR3 spells CAWSESGRAVNYGYTF. The CDR3 DNA sequence: TGTGCCTGGAGTGAGTCGGGCAGGGCCGTAAACTATGGCTACACCTTC. The chain has TRBV30 and TRBJ1-2; the D gene is possibly TRBD1 (5 bases). Germline V gene sequence: CDR1 GTSNPN, CDR2 SVGIG (reference sequence). The V end was cut by 1 base, the J end by 2 bases, with 17 bases between. The CDR3 runs to 16 residues.

The chain has TRBV3-1 (or the pseudogene TRBV3-2) and TRBJ1-2; a possible D gene is TRBD1 (6 bases). The CDR3 totals 14 residues. V was clipped by 4 bases and J by 3 bases, with 12 bases between them. The V gene's germline CDR1 is LGHDT and CDR2 YNNKEL (reference sequence). The CDR3 nucleotides are TGTGCCAGCAGCCCGGGCAGGGGCGACTATGGCTACACCTTC. Its translation is CASSPGRGDYGYTF.

This clone was detected once. The V and J genes are TRBV24-1 and TRBJ2-1; no clear D gene. Germline V gene sequence: CDR1 KGHDR, CDR2 SFDVKD. CDR3 size: 17 residues. V lost 4 bases and J lost 1, with 16 bases in between. The CDR3 bases are TGTGCCACCAGTGACTCTCCGACTCACCGATCCTACAATGAGCAGTTCTTC. This translates into CATSDSPTHRSYNEQFF.

The V gene is TRBV6-5, the J gene TRBJ1-4; D possibly corresponds to TRBD1 (5 bases). Germline values: CDR1 MNHEY, CDR2 SVGAGI. The CDR3 is 14 residues long. Trimming took off 2 bases at V and 8 bases at J, with 12 bases between the two ends. CDR3 sequence: CASSYGTNSEKLFF. The CDR3 region has the DNA TGTGCCAGCAGTTACGGGACTAATTCAGAAAAACTGTTTTTT.